The rows below give T cell receptor beta chains drawn from one sample of a study of cytomegalovirus exposure and HLA in healthy donors. The data were produced by immunoSEQ multiplex PCR, yet TCRdb's version contains in-frame clones alone and is incomplete. The data hold 150,000 to 200,000 clones, with roughly 12% observed a single time. The sequencing input was PBMCs. The source is a man between 45 and 60 years old in good health and CMV-seropositive. Each CDR3 is given with its conserved first and last residue. D genes are given only for firm matches. Some rows have no size entry. The others give once, few or many, or a class for an expanded clone.

abundance,v_gene,j_gene,d_gene,CDR3nt,CDR3aa
.,TRBV30,TRBJ2-7,.,TGTGCCTGGACCGAGTGGGGGCGAAACCCCTACGAGCAGTACTTC,CAWTEWGRNPYEQYF
few,TRBV7-8,TRBJ2-3,TRBD2,TGTGCCAGCAGCTTAAGAAGCGCGGGACTAGCGGGGGCCCAGTCGGATACGCAGTATTTT,CASSLRSAGLAGAQSDTQYF
.,TRBV4-1,TRBJ1-2,TRBD1,TGCGCCAGCAGCCGGATGGCCGGGACAGGGGGGGGAGGCTGGGATGGCTACACCTTC,CASSRMAGTGGGGWDGYTF
.,TRBV6-1,TRBJ1-5,TRBD1,TGTGCCAGCAGCGGACAGGGGTATAGCAATCAGCCCCAGCATTTT,CASSGQGYSNQPQHF
few,TRBV5-1,TRBJ2-3,.,TGCGCCAGCAGCTCCCTGACTAGCACAGATACGCAGTATTTT,CASSSLTSTDTQYF
few,TRBV7-2,TRBJ1-1,.,TGTGCCAGCAGCCCACCCAGGGGTGAAGCTTTCTTT,CASSPPRGEAFF
.,TRBV30,TRBJ1-6,TRBD1,TGTGCCTGGAGTGTAGGGACAGCTAATTCACCCCTCCACTTT,CAWSVGTANSPLHF
few,TRBV30,TRBJ2-2,.,TGTGCCTGGAGTGTACACACAATCACCGGGGAGCTGTTTTTT,CAWSVHTITGELFF
.,TRBV10-1,TRBJ2-3,.,TGCGCCACGGGCCGAATTCGGGGGGATACGCAGTATTTT,CATGRIRGDTQYF
.,TRBV7-9,TRBJ1-1,.,TGTGCCAGCAGCTTTCTACCGACTGAAGCTTTCTTT,CASSFLPTEAFF
.,TRBV27,TRBJ2-3,.,TGTGCCAGCAGTACCCTGGACACTGATACGCAGTATTTT,CASSTLDTDTQYF
.,TRBV4-2,TRBJ2-7,.,TGTGCCAGCAGCCCCCAAGCAGGGAAGGGCATAGGCGAGCAGTACTTC,CASSPQAGKGIGEQYF
.,TRBV7-2,TRBJ2-1,.,TGTGCCAGCAGCTTAGAGACACCGAGCTCCTACAATGAGCAGTTCTTC,CASSLETPSSYNEQFF
.,TRBV6-4,TRBJ1-2,TRBD1,TGTGCCAGCAGTGTCCGGACAGGGGGCAATTATGGCTACACCTTC,CASSVRTGGNYGYTF
few,TRBV7-9,TRBJ2-3,TRBD1,TGTGCCAGCAGCTCGGACAGGGGCGCAGATACGCAGTATTTT,CASSSDRGADTQYF
few,TRBV28,TRBJ1-6,TRBD1,TGTGCCAGCAGTTTCCGACAGGGTTACCGGTCACCCCTCCACTTT,CASSFRQGYRSPLHF
.,TRBV4-2,TRBJ2-7,TRBD1,TGTGCCAGCAGCCAAGGGACAGGGTACGGGCACGAGCAGTACTTC,CASSQGTGYGHEQYF
few,TRBV19,TRBJ2-7,TRBD2,TGTGCCAGTAGTATTTTGGGGGGGAACGAGCAGTACTTC,CASSILGGNEQYF
few,TRBV2,TRBJ2-5,TRBD2,TGTGCCAGCAGTGGGAGGCGGGGGGGCTTGGAGACCCAGTACTTC,CASSGRRGGLETQYF